A selection of T cell receptor beta chains follows, all from one sample in a study of human T cells and chemical hapten exposure. TCRdb re-derived calls from the RACE reads in MiXCR, one entry per CDR3 protein. The sample carries about 42,000 distinct CDR3 sequences, more than 8.5% recorded once. Sequences were derived from whole blood, sampled in connection with sensitization to the hapten diphenylcyclopropenone (DPC). These receptor sequences come from a woman aged 40 to 49 with alopecia areata. Some clones in this sample may be carry-over from other donors' samples. Both conserved end residues are part of each CDR3.

J gene: TRBJ1-1; V gene: TRBV7-3; CDR3 protein: CASSEGQVEEAFF
J gene: TRBJ1-1; V gene: TRBV4-1; CDR3 protein: CASSRGDIFGMNTEAFF
J gene: TRBJ2-5; V gene: TRBV5-4; CDR3 protein: CASSLVVGQRQDQYF
J gene: TRBJ2-5; V gene: TRBV29-1; CDR3 protein: CSGSGEGETQYF
J gene: TRBJ2-5; V gene: TRBV7-6; CDR3 protein: CASSSQETQYF
J gene: TRBJ2-3; V gene: TRBV11-2; CDR3 protein: CASSRRLAGDTDTQYF
J gene: TRBJ2-5; V gene: TRBV18; CDR3 protein: CASSPRRERLQETQYF
J gene: TRBJ1-1; V gene: TRBV9; CDR3 protein: CASSFGPGGTEAFF
J gene: TRBJ2-5; V gene: TRBV28; CDR3 protein: CASRPPVKETQYF
J gene: TRBJ1-1; V gene: TRBV7-9; CDR3 protein: CASSPRGLGDTEAFF
J gene: TRBJ1-4; V gene: TRBV15; CDR3 protein: CATSRERGMGEKLFF
J gene: TRBJ1-1; V gene: TRBV6-2/TRBV6-3; CDR3 protein: CASTFIENTEAFF
J gene: TRBJ2-3; V gene: TRBV2; CDR3 protein: CASSWNTQYF
J gene: TRBJ1-1; V gene: TRBV11-2; CDR3 protein: CASSLGVMSGATAEAFF
J gene: TRBJ2-5; V gene: TRBV7-9; CDR3 protein: CASSMDGEQETQYF
J gene: TRBJ1-1; V gene: TRBV7-9; CDR3 protein: CASSLWRDSGTEAFF
J gene: TRBJ1-2; V gene: TRBV28; CDR3 protein: CASSLWVDDLYGYTF
J gene: TRBJ2-7; V gene: TRBV30; CDR3 protein: CAWSVRVPYEQYF
J gene: TRBJ1-1; V gene: TRBV15; CDR3 protein: CATSRAVMNTEAFF
J gene: TRBJ1-6; V gene: TRBV12-3/TRBV12-4; CDR3 protein: CASRTGGFNSPLHF
J gene: TRBJ1-2; V gene: TRBV12-5; CDR3 protein: CASGLAGSHGYTF
J gene: TRBJ1-1; V gene: TRBV7-2; CDR3 protein: CASSSIRGYTEAFF
J gene: TRBJ1-5; V gene: TRBV28; CDR3 protein: CASTLPAQPQHF
J gene: TRBJ1-2; V gene: TRBV19; CDR3 protein: CATRIQPGAHDYGYTF
J gene: TRBJ2-3; V gene: TRBV3-1; CDR3 protein: CASSLSGGPSDTQYF
J gene: TRBJ2-2; V gene: TRBV29-1; CDR3 protein: CSVEVAAGELFF
J gene: TRBJ2-7; V gene: TRBV7-8; CDR3 protein: CASSPESGSGYEQYF
J gene: TRBJ2-2; V gene: TRBV7-9; CDR3 protein: CASSPRQGAGTGELFF
J gene: TRBJ2-3; V gene: TRBV6-6; CDR3 protein: CATAVEDTQYF
J gene: TRBJ1-4; V gene: TRBV6-5; CDR3 protein: CASLDSYEEKLFF
J gene: TRBJ1-4; V gene: TRBV7-8; CDR3 protein: CASSLGTLATNEKLFF
J gene: TRBJ1-1; V gene: TRBV30; CDR3 protein: CAWSVEDRGRGTEAFF
J gene: TRBJ1-2; V gene: TRBV12-3/TRBV12-4; CDR3 protein: CASREGGIDYGYTF
J gene: TRBJ1-1; V gene: TRBV2; CDR3 protein: CASSARAYTEAFF
J gene: TRBJ2-3; V gene: TRBV6-4; CDR3 protein: CASSDGLAGDTDTQYF
J gene: TRBJ2-5; V gene: TRBV9; CDR3 protein: CASTPSGDRIETQYF
J gene: TRBJ2-7; V gene: TRBV20-1; CDR3 protein: CSASRGTRGYEQYF
J gene: TRBJ1-1; V gene: TRBV30; CDR3 protein: CAWSVRRAVTEAFF
J gene: TRBJ2-7; V gene: TRBV20-1; CDR3 protein: CSAASGESSYEQYF
J gene: TRBJ2-7; V gene: TRBV4-2; CDR3 protein: CASSRALSSYEQYF
J gene: TRBJ2-5; V gene: TRBV21-1; CDR3 protein: CASSTQAGGETQYF
J gene: TRBJ2-1; V gene: TRBV29-1; CDR3 protein: CSVVRPSGGAYNEQFF
J gene: TRBJ2-7; V gene: TRBV12-3/TRBV12-4; CDR3 protein: CASSLATGTSGAYEQYF
J gene: TRBJ2-4; V gene: TRBV28; CDR3 protein: CASSSTLAKNIQYF
J gene: TRBJ1-1; V gene: TRBV4-3; CDR3 protein: CASSQEAGRSDTEAFF
J gene: TRBJ1-2; V gene: TRBV4-2; CDR3 protein: CASSQDLRGQVRGYTF
J gene: TRBJ2-7; V gene: TRBV7-2; CDR3 protein: CASSLPWTGSSSYEQYF
J gene: TRBJ2-5; V gene: TRBV5-1; CDR3 protein: CASSLATGGGETQYF
J gene: TRBJ2-2; V gene: TRBV7-2; CDR3 protein: CASSQTGGAGELFF
J gene: TRBJ2-7; V gene: TRBV13; CDR3 protein: CASSPRGTESSYEQYF